Listed below are T cell receptor beta chains from one sample, sequenced in a study of T cells in Graves' hyperthyroidism and ophthalmopathy. TCRdb recomputed calls from the multiplex PCR reads with MiXCR, one row per CDR3 protein. The profile shows about 360,000 distinct CDR3 sequences, less than 15% of them singletons. The sequencing input was blood. The receptors were gathered from a woman in her late teens or twenties with Graves' hyperthyroidism. Each CDR3 is given with its conserved first and last residue. The order of the fields is D gene, V gene, CDR3 length, clone size, J gene, CDR3 DNA, CDR3 protein. D genes are given only for firm matches. Some rows mark clone size as missing; the rest say once, few, many or name a class of expanded clone.

>TRBD1|TRBV20-1|16|many|TRBJ1-5
TGCAGTGCTAGAGCTAGGACAGGGTTCAGCAATCAGCCCCAGCATTTT
CSARARTGFSNQPQHF
>TRBD1|TRBV12-3/TRBV12-4|14|many|TRBJ1-5
TGTGCCAGCAGCCAGGGGGCGAGCAATCAGCCCCAGCATTTT
CASSQGASNQPQHF
>-|TRBV7-9|13|many|TRBJ2-3
TGTGCCAGCAGCTTCGACAACACAGATACGCAGTATTTT
CASSFDNTDTQYF
>TRBD2|TRBV5-6|16|many|TRBJ2-1
TGTGCCAGCAGAGAATCGGGACTAGCGGGCTACAATGAGCAGTTCTTC
CASRESGLAGYNEQFF
>TRBD2|TRBV6-2/TRBV6-3|15|many|TRBJ2-1
TGTGCCAGCAGTTACCTAAGCGGGAGGTTCAATGAGCAGTTCTTC
CASSYLSGRFNEQFF
>-|TRBV20-1|13|-|TRBJ2-7
TGCAGTGCTACCCGTGGGAGCTCCTACGAGCAGTACTTC
CSATRGSSYEQYF
>-|TRBV5-1|16|many|TRBJ2-1
TGCGCCAGCAGCTTGGACGGCGATAGCTCCTACAATGAGCAGTTCTTC
CASSLDGDSSYNEQFF
>-|TRBV2|13|many|TRBJ2-2
TGTGCCAGCAGAAGAGATCCCACCGGGGAGCTGTTTTTT
CASRRDPTGELFF
>TRBD2|TRBV6-1|15|many|TRBJ2-1
TGTGCCAGCAGTGCCGGATCTAGCGGGAGCAATGAGCAGTTCTTC
CASSAGSSGSNEQFF
>-|TRBV9|15|few|TRBJ1-6
TGTGCCAGCAGCCTTAGTGGGGGAGATAATTCACCCCTCCACTTT
CASSLSGGDNSPLHF
>TRBD1|TRBV19|15|many|TRBJ2-1
TGTGCCAGTAGTATAAGTCCGGGACAGGGTGATGAGCAGTTCTTC
CASSISPGQGDEQFF
>-|TRBV19|16|few|TRBJ1-5
TGTGCCAGTAGTATAGATATCGCAGGGAACAATCAGCCCCAGCATTTT
CASSIDIAGNNQPQHF
>TRBD2|TRBV6-2/TRBV6-3|15|few|TRBJ2-1
TGTGCCAGCAGCTGGGCCCAAGAGGCGGGGGGTGAGCAGTTCTTC
CASSWAQEAGGEQFF
>TRBD2|TRBV7-9|18|many|TRBJ2-1
TGTGCCAGCAGCTCGGGACTAGCGGGGGGCGGCTCCTACAATGAGCAGTTCTTC
CASSSGLAGGGSYNEQFF
>-|TRBV5-1|17|once|TRBJ1-1
TGCGCCAGCAGCTTGGTCTGGGGAGCGGGGGACCTCACTGAAGCTTTCTTT
CASSLVWGAGDLTEAFF
>-|TRBV5-1|15|few|TRBJ2-6
TGCGCCAGCAGCCCGAGATTCTCTGGGGCCAACGTCCTGACTTTC
CASSPRFSGANVLTF
>TRBD2|TRBV20-1|15|-|TRBJ2-3
TGCAGTGCTATGGAAGCGGGAGGAGGTACAGATACGCAGTATTTT
CSAMEAGGGTDTQYF
>-|TRBV9|15|many|TRBJ1-2
TGTGCCAGCAGCGTAGGGGGGGGAACTAACTATGGCTACACCTTC
CASSVGGGTNYGYTF
>TRBD2|TRBV7-3|18|many|TRBJ2-7
TGTGCCAGCAGCCCTTTCGGGGGGTGTCGGATCGAGTCCTACGAGCAGTACTTC
CASSPFGGCRIESYEQYF
>-|TRBV30|16|-|TRBJ2-6
TGTGCCTGGTATAAGGGGGGTTGGTCTGGGGCCAACGTCCTGACTTTC
CAWYKGGWSGANVLTF
>TRBD1|TRBV3-1|16|many|TRBJ2-7
TGTGCCAGCAGCCGGGGCCTACAGGGGTGGTCCTACGAGCAGTACTTC
CASSRGLQGWSYEQYF
>-|TRBV19|14|many|TRBJ2-2
TGTGCCAGTAGTCCTGTTACGAACACCGGGGAGCTGTTTTTT
CASSPVTNTGELFF
>-|TRBV19|16|-|TRBJ2-5
TGTGCCAGTAGTATAGGGAATAGCTTGAGTGGAGAGACCCAGTACTTC
CASSIGNSLSGETQYF
>-|TRBV6-1|14|-|TRBJ1-6
TGTGCCAGCAGTGGACTGCATGCGGATTCACCCCTCCACTTT
CASSGLHADSPLHF
>-|TRBV20-1|15|many|TRBJ2-5
TGCAGTGCTAGAGGGAGCCAGGATCCAAGCGAGACCCAGTACTTC
CSARGSQDPSETQYF
>-|TRBV9|14|few|TRBJ1-6
TGTGCCAGCAGCGTAAGGACAGAAAATTCACCCCTCCACTTT
CASSVRTENSPLHF
>-|TRBV7-2|17|few|TRBJ2-7
TGTGCCAGCAGCCAAACAAACCACAGGGATCGGTTCCACGAGCAGTACTTC
CASSQTNHRDRFHEQYF
>-|TRBV3-1|16|many|TRBJ1-4
TGTGCCAGCAGCCCCCGGATGCTGACAGCAGATGAAAAACTGTTTTTT
CASSPRMLTADEKLFF
>TRBD2|TRBV20-1|17|many|TRBJ2-7
TGCAGTGCTAGAGATCTCTGGAGTGGGGGGGGAAGCTACGAGCAGTACTTC
CSARDLWSGGGSYEQYF